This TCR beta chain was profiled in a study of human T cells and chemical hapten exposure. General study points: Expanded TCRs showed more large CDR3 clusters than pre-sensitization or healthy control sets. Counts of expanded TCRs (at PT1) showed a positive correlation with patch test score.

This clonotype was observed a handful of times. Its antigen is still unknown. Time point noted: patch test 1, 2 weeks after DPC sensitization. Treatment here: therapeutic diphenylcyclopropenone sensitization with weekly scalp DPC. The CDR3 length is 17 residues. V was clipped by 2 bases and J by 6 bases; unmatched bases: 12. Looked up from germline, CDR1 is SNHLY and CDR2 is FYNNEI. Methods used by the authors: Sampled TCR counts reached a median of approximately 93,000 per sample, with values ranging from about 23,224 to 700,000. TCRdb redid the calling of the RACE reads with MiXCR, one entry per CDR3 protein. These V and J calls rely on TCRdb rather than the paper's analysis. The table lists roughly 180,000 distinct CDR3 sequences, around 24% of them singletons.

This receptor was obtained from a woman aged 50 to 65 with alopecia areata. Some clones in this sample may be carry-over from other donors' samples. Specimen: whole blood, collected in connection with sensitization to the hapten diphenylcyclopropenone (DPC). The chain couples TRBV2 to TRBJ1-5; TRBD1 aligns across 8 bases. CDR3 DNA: TGTGCCAGCAGTGAAACCCGGACAGGGATGATAGTTCAGCCCCAGCATTTT. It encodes CASSETRTGMIVQPQHF.